A selection of T cell receptor beta chains follows, all from one sample in a study of CD8+ T cells in alopecia areata. The assay was immunoSEQ multiplex PCR, and TCRdb's table has in-frame clones only and misses some. The profile shows about 110,000 clones, 45% to 60% of them singletons. Sequencing input: NKG2D-low CD8+ T cells sorted from blood. The receptors stem from a human donor with alopecia areata. CDR3s include the opening cysteine and the closing phenylalanine or tryptophan. D genes are given only for firm matches. Not all rows give a size; the values are once, few, many and, for expanded clones, a class.

few	TRBJ2-7	TRBV27	.	CASSLTGPYEQYF	TGTGCCAGCAGCCTAACGGGCCCCTACGAGCAGTACTTC
once	TRBJ1-4	TRBV29-1	.	CSVETLQMDEKLFF	TGCAGCGTTGAAACCCTTCAAATGGATGAAAAACTGTTTTTT
.	TRBJ2-5	TRBV5-1	.	CASSSVGLGRNQETQYF	TGCGCCAGCAGCTCGGTGGGTCTAGGGCGGAATCAAGAGACCCAGTACTTC
few	TRBJ2-2	TRBV19	TRBD2	CASSIGGRATGELFF	TGTGCCAGTAGTATAGGCGGGAGAGCGACCGGGGAGCTGTTTTTT
.	TRBJ2-1	TRBV7-3	.	CASSPITTSSYNEQFF	TGTGCCAGCAGCCCAATAACTACTAGCTCCTACAATGAGCAGTTCTTC
.	TRBJ2-7	TRBV7-2	TRBD2	CASSSALAGLYEQYF	TGTGCCAGCAGCTCCGCTTTAGCGGGCCTCTACGAGCAGTACTTC
.	TRBJ2-7	TRBV29-1	.	CSVVTPFRGYHEQYF	TGCAGCGTTGTTACCCCCTTCAGGGGATATCACGAGCAGTACTTC
many	TRBJ1-1	TRBV30	.	CAWRDFMNTEAFF	TGTGCCTGGCGGGATTTCATGAACACTGAAGCTTTCTTT
few	TRBJ2-7	TRBV28	.	CASSFPAGGSSYEQYF	TGTGCCAGCAGTTTCCCCGCAGGGGGGAGTTCCTACGAGCAGTACTTC
.	TRBJ1-1	TRBV27	.	CASSSESWTEAFF	TGTGCCAGCAGTTCCGAGAGTTGGACTGAAGCTTTCTTT
once	TRBJ2-1	TRBV15	TRBD2	CATSRESIGTSLYNEQFF	TGTGCCACCAGCAGAGAAAGCATTGGGACTAGCTTATACAATGAGCAGTTCTTC
.	TRBJ2-3	TRBV28	TRBD2	CASSRRGEGTADTQYF	TGTGCCAGCAGCCGCCGGGGGGAGGGGACGGCAGATACGCAGTATTTT
once	TRBJ2-3	TRBV13	.	CASSQLSTDTQYF	TGTGCCAGCAGCCAATTATCCACAGATACGCAGTATTTT
.	TRBJ2-5	TRBV6-5	TRBD2	CASSYTSGTQETQYF	TGTGCCAGCAGTTACACTAGCGGAACCCAAGAGACCCAGTACTTC
.	TRBJ2-7	TRBV5-1	.	CASSFSSAAYEQYF	TGCGCCAGCAGCTTTAGCTCGGCGGCCTACGAGCAGTACTTC
.	TRBJ2-1	TRBV27	.	CASSFLGPPTSYNEQFF	TGTGCCAGCAGTTTCCTCGGACCACCGACGTCCTACAATGAGCAGTTCTTC
.	TRBJ2-1	TRBV7-3	.	CASSTHTNLYNEQFF	TGTGCCAGCAGTACGCACACAAACCTTTACAATGAGCAGTTCTTC
.	TRBJ2-2	TRBV29-1	.	CSVRGYTGELFF	TGCAGCGTACGGGGGTACACCGGGGAGCTGTTTTTT
.	TRBJ2-7	TRBV5-6	.	CASSLGLSERSYEQYF	TGTGCCAGCAGCTTGGGGTTGTCGGAGCGATCCTACGAGCAGTACTTC
few	TRBJ2-7	TRBV7-8	TRBD1	CASSQGQSYEQYF	TGTGCCAGCAGCCAGGGACAGTCCTACGAGCAGTACTTC
.	TRBJ2-1	TRBV29-1	.	CSVEEFKQFF	TGCAGCGTTGAGGAGTTCAAGCAGTTCTTC
.	TRBJ1-5	TRBV28	.	CASSLRISNQPQHF	TGTGCCAGCAGTTTAAGGATCAGCAATCAGCCCCAGCATTTT
.	TRBJ2-7	TRBV27	TRBD1	CASRRQGREQYF	TGTGCCAGCAGGAGACAGGGGAGGGAGCAGTACTTC
.	TRBJ2-7	TRBV10-2	.	CASSDNRGGGVFNEQYF	TGCGCCAGCAGTGATAACAGGGGAGGGGGAGTTTTCAACGAGCAGTACTTC
few	TRBJ2-1	TRBV9	.	CASSPLSGDLQFF	TGTGCCAGCAGCCCCCTTTCTGGGGATCTTCAGTTCTTC
.	TRBJ2-5	TRBV27	.	CASSSGLYQETQYF	TGTGCCAGCAGTTCAGGGCTCTACCAAGAGACCCAGTACTTC
.	TRBJ2-5	TRBV27	TRBD1	CASGRGRGEETQYF	TGTGCCAGCGGCAGGGGGCGAGGGGAAGAGACCCAGTACTTC
.	TRBJ2-3	TRBV28	TRBD2	CASSLGSGRTDTQYF	TGTGCCAGCAGTTTGGGTAGCGGGAGGACAGATACGCAGTATTTT
.	TRBJ2-1	TRBV27	.	CASGHQRDYNEQFF	TGTGCCAGCGGACATCAGCGTGATTACAATGAGCAGTTCTTC
few	TRBJ2-4	TRBV19	.	CASSPWTNGDIQYF	TGTGCCAGTAGTCCATGGACTAACGGGGACATTCAGTACTTC
.	TRBJ1-2	TRBV9	.	CASSANSNGNTF	TGTGCCAGCAGCGCTAACTCGAATGGGAACACCTTC
.	TRBJ2-7	TRBV4-1	TRBD2	CASSQGPRSGSSYEQYF	TGCGCCAGCAGCCAAGGGCCCCGAAGCGGGAGCTCCTACGAGCAGTACTTC
.	TRBJ2-7	TRBV6-1	.	CASSEVGTYYEQYF	TGTGCCAGCAGTGAAGTAGGGACCTACTACGAGCAGTACTTC
.	TRBJ1-2	TRBV4-1	.	CASSHKSGAPYGYTF	TGCGCCAGCAGCCATAAGTCAGGGGCCCCCTATGGCTACACCTTC
few	TRBJ1-3	TRBV9	.	CASTATSGNTIYF	TGTGCCAGCACAGCCACCTCTGGAAACACCATATATTTT
.	TRBJ1-1	TRBV6-4	TRBD1	CASRGGQGFAAFF	TGTGCCAGCCGGGGGGGACAGGGGTTTGCAGCTTTCTTT
.	TRBJ2-7	TRBV19	TRBD2	CASSMTSGGYEQYF	TGTGCCAGTAGTATGACTAGCGGGGGCTACGAGCAGTACTTC
.	TRBJ2-7	TRBV29-1	.	CSVERGTPYEQYF	TGCAGCGTTGAACGGGGCACCCCCTACGAGCAGTACTTC
few	TRBJ1-5	TRBV4-1	TRBD1	CASSPGTGVAQPQHF	TGCGCCAGCAGCCCGGGGACAGGGGTGGCTCAGCCCCAGCATTTT
few	TRBJ1-1	TRBV4-1	.	CASSTGQNNEAFF	TGCGCCAGCAGCACAGGACAGAATAATGAAGCTTTCTTT
few	TRBJ2-2	TRBV4-1	TRBD2	CASSQGDYQGELFF	TGCGCCAGCAGCCAAGGGGACTATCAGGGGGAGCTGTTTTTT
few	TRBJ1-2	TRBV6-5	.	CASSYPGIGQYTF	TGTGCCAGCAGCTACCCCGGCATAGGGCAATACACCTTC